These 15 T cell receptor beta chains were all obtained from the same sample, sequenced in a study of T cell clonality in common variable immunodeficiency. Findings of the study overall: Common variable immunodeficiency TCR beta sequences reportedly had fewer deletions and N-nucleotide insertions.

Some clones are missing from TCRdb's copy, which holds only in-frame ones; the method was immunoSEQ multiplex PCR. The sample shows over 30,000 clones, none of them appearing just once. Their target antigens are unknown. Sequenced material: peripheral blood mononuclear cells. All receptors come from a human donor with common variable immunodeficiency.

This clone was picked up many times. With the read ending 3 residues before the CDR3 end, the germline J gene is used to fill in that end. The chain has TRBV3-1 (or the pseudogene TRBV3-2) and TRBJ1-2, with D tentatively TRBD1 (5 bases). V was pared by 6 bases and J by 3 bases, with 8 bases between. The germline gives CDR1 LGHDT, CDR2 YNNKEL (reference sequence). The CDR3 spans 12 residues. The sequenced CDR3 bases are TGTGCCAGCAGACGGGGGGACTATGGC. This translates into CASRRGDYG. The full CDR3 reads CASRRGDYGYTF.

Ten or more counts support this clone. The CDR3 end is not reached by the read, which stops 3 residues before it; the germline J gene fills it in. The sample carries other DNA sequences with the same CDR3. This chain links TRBV7-2 with TRBJ2-7; D is undetermined. Deletions cut 5 bases from V and 1 base from J, with 3 bases between. The CDR3 runs 11 residues. Germline-derived CDR1 and CDR2 are SGHTA and FQGNSA. CDR3 bases read: TGTGCCAGCAGCCTATCCTACGAG. It translates to CASSLSYE. The whole CDR3 is CASSLSYEQYF.

This clone was picked up many times. With the read ending 3 residues before the CDR3 end, the germline J gene is used to fill in that end. The chain joins TRBV20-1 to TRBJ2-7; D gene unclear. Germline loops: CDR1 DFQATT, CDR2 SNEGSKA (reference sequence). The CDR3 has 13 amino acids. Trimming took off 0 bases at V and 1 base at J, with 7 bases between the two ends. Incomplete CDR3 DNA: TGCAGTGCTAGAGAAGACACATCCTACGAG. Encoded protein: CSAREDTSYE. The whole CDR3 protein is CSAREDTSYEQYF.

This clone has only a few counts. The CDR3 goes on 3 residues after the read ends, and that part is filled in from the germline J gene. The chain combines TRBV18 with TRBJ2-5; possible D gene TRBD2, 5 bases. This CDR3 comprises 13 residues. Germline CDR1 is KGHSH and CDR2 is LQKENI. V was cut by 6 bases and J by 1 base, with 9 bases left in between. The CDR3 loop reads CASSLDFQETQYF. CDR3 bases read: TGTGCCAGCTCCCTGGACTTCCAAGAGACC.

Only a few counts were recorded for this clone. The DNA ends 3 residues before the CDR3 does, and the rest of the CDR3 is filled in from the germline J gene. This rearrangement joins TRBV19 to TRBJ1-1; 10 bases are a match to TRBD1. V lost 7 bases, J lost 3 bases, and 2 bases stayed unmatched. Germline values: CDR1 LNHDA, CDR2 SQIVND (reference sequence). The CDR3 has 13 amino acids. CDR3 DNA, as far as it was read: TGTGCCAGTACCGGACAGGGGGACACTGAA. Encoded protein: CASTGQGDTE. The entire CDR3 reads CASTGQGDTEAFF.

Of note for this clone: The read ends 3 residues shy of where the CDR3 ends; the end is completed using the germline J gene. V gene TRBV7-3 combines with J gene TRBJ2-3; no firm D call. V lost 2 bases and J 0 bases, leaving 9 bases between the germline ends. In germline, CDR1 is SGHTA, CDR2 FQGTGA. The CDR3 is made up of 15 amino acids. The DNA read from the CDR3 is TGTGCCAGCAGCTTAGTGGGCTATAGCACAGATACG. It yields the protein CASSLVGYSTDT. The CDR3 in its entirety is CASSLVGYSTDTQYF.

This clone has just a few counts. The sequence runs out 3 residues before the end of the CDR3; the remainder is reconstructed from the germline J gene. The gene calls are TRBV19 and TRBJ2-1, with 11 bases lining up with TRBD1. Germline trimming cut 3 bases from V and 5 bases from J; bases unmatched to any gene: 6. CDR3 length equals 16 residues. CDR1 is LNHDA, CDR2 SQIVND, per germline (reference sequence). The sequenced part of the CDR3 DNA is TGTGCCAGTAGTATCGGCGGACAGGGGGCAGACAATGAG. Residues: CASSIGGQGADNE. The full CDR3 protein is CASSIGGQGADNEQFF.

This clone was seen at least ten times. CDR3 protein: CSVVRWRQRSSYEQYF. CDR3 DNA (partial): TGCAGCGTTGTTAGGTGGAGGCAGCGCAGCTCCTACGAG. J is TRBJ2-7 and V is TRBV29-1; D is perhaps TRBD2 (5 bases). The CDR3 end lies 3 residues beyond the end of the read and is filled in from the germline J gene. V shed 4 bases and J shed 0 bases, with 19 bases lying between them. Germline assignment: CDR1 SQVTM and CDR2 ANQGSEA. The CDR3 runs 16 residues.

The table lists this clone with a few counts. The sequence runs out 3 residues before the end of the CDR3; the remainder is reconstructed from the germline J gene. The sample holds other DNA sequences that translate to the same CDR3. This sequence joins TRBV19 and TRBJ2-5; possibly TRBD2 for D (6 bases). V was cut by 4 bases and J by 4 bases, with 7 bases left in between. Germline assignment: CDR1 LNHDA and CDR2 SQIVND (reference sequence). The CDR3 is 12 residues long. The DNA read from the CDR3 is TGTGCCAGTAGTACCGGGGGAGAGACC. Translated: CASSTGGET. The entire CDR3 protein is CASSTGGETQYF.

About this clone: Read sequence stops 3 residues before the CDR3 end, and the germline J gene provides the missing end. This chain connects TRBV7-2 to TRBJ2-1; TRBD1 might be the D (5 bases). Germline V gene sequence: CDR1 SGHTA, CDR2 FQGNSA. The CDR3 is 15 amino acids. V shed 1 base and J shed 3 bases, with 10 bases lying between them. The CDR3 loop is CASSLGTTDYNEQFF. CDR3 DNA, as far as it was read: TGTGCCAGCAGCTTAGGGACAACCGACTACAATGAG.

In this sample, this clone turned up a few times. Coverage ceases 3 residues before the CDR3 finishes, and the germline J gene fills in the end. The chain joins TRBV19 to TRBJ2-7; no definite D call. CDR3 size: 13 residues. Germline CDR1 reads LNHDA; CDR2 reads SQIVND (reference sequence). Deletions cut 1 base from V and 1 base from J, with 5 bases between. The CDR3: CASSIAVSYEQYF. The part of the CDR3 DNA that was read is TGTGCCAGTAGTATAGCGGTTTCCTACGAG.

This clone appeared many times. The read comes to an end 3 residues before the CDR3 does, leaving the germline J gene to fill in the end. The chain links TRBV7-2 to TRBJ1-3, with D perhaps matching TRBD1 (6 bases). V shed 4 bases and J shed 4 bases, with 14 bases lying between them. The germline V gene has CDR1 SGHTA and CDR2 FQGNSA. This CDR3 is 15 amino acids long. This chain's CDR3 is CASSSVVGQGNTIYF. The sequenced CDR3 bases are TGTGCCAGCAGCTCCGTAGTAGGACAGGGAAACACC. Based on the CDR3 plus reference TRBV7-2 and TRBJ1-3, the full variable domain is GAGVSQSPSNKVTEKGKDVELRCDPISGHTALYWYRQSLGQGLEFLIYFQGNSAPDKSGLPSDRFSAERTGGSVSTLTIQRTQQEDSAVYLCASSSVVGQGNTIYFGEGSWLTVV.

About this clone: The CDR3 extends 3 residues past the end of the read, so its final part is completed from the germline J gene. The chain uses TRBV20-1 and TRBJ2-5, with D tentatively TRBD2 (6 bases). V dropped 3 bases and J dropped 2 bases, with 13 bases sitting between them. This CDR3 is 14 amino acids long. CDR1 is DFQATT, CDR2 SNEGSKA, per germline (reference sequence). The CDR3 sequence is CSARGPTSQETQYF. CDR3 bases read: TGCAGTGCTAGGGGGCCGACTAGTCAAGAGACC.

This clone has ten or more counts. The CDR3 end is not reached by the read, which stops 3 residues before it; the germline J gene fills it in. This rearrangement joins TRBV7-3 to TRBJ2-2; TRBD2 matches 8 bases. V shed 0 bases, J shed 6 bases, and the junction held 9 bases outside the gene matches. Germline V CDR1 and CDR2: SGHTA, FQGTGA. The CDR3 loop spans 17 amino acids. Partial CDR3 DNA: TGTGCCAGCAGCTTAACTGGCGGAGCGGGAGCCGCCGGGGAG. Its translation is CASSLTGGAGAAGE. The whole CDR3 protein is CASSLTGGAGAAGELFF.

Ten or more counts support this clone. The part of the CDR3 DNA that was read is TGTGCCAGCAGTCCAGGGACAGGGCTTAACTATGGC. This codes for CASSPGTGLNYG. From start to end, the CDR3 is CASSPGTGLNYGYTF. The V gene is TRBV12-3 or TRBV12-4, the J gene TRBJ1-2, with 9 bases lining up with TRBD1. The CDR3 goes on 3 residues after the read ends, and that part is filled in from the germline J gene. The CDR3 contains 15 residues. V dropped 5 bases and J dropped 1; count of bases not matched to a gene: 5.